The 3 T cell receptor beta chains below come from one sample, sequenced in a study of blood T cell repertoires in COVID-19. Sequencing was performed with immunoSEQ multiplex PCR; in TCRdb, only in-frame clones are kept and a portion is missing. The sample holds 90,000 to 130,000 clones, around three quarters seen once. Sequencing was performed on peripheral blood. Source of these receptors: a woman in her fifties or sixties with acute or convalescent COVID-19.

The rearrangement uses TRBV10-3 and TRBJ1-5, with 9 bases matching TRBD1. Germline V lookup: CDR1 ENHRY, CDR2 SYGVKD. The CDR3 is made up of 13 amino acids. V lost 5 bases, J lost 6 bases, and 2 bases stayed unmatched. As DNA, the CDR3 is TGTGCCATCAGTACAGGGGGCAGTCAGCCCCAGCATTTT. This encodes CAISTGGSQPQHF.

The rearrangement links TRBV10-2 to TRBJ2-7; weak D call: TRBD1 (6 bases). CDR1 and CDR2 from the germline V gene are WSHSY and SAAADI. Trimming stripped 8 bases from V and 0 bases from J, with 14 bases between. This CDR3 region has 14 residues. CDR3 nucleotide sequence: TGCGCCAGCGGTAACCGGGACAACTCCTACGAGCAGTACTTC. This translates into CASGNRDNSYEQYF.

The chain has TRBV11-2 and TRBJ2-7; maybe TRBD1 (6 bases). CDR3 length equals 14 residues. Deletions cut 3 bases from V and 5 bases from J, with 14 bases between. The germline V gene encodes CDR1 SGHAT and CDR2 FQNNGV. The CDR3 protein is CASSLIQGTDEQYF. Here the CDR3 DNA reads TGTGCCAGCAGCTTGATTCAGGGGACGGACGAGCAGTACTTC.